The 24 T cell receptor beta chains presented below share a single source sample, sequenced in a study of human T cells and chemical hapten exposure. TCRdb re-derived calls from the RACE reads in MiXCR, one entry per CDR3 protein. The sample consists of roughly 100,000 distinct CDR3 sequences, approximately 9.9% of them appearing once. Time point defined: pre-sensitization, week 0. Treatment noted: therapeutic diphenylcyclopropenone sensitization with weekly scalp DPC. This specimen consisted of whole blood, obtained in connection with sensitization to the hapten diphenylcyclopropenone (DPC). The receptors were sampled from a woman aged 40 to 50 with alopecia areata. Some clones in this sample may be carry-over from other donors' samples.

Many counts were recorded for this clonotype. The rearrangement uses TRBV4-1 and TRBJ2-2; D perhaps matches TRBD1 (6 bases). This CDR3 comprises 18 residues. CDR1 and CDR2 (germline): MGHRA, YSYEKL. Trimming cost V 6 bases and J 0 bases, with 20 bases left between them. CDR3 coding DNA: TGCGCCAGCAGTCCTTTAGACAGGCTAATACCGAACACCGGGGAGCTGTTTTTT. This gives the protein CASSPLDRLIPNTGELFF.

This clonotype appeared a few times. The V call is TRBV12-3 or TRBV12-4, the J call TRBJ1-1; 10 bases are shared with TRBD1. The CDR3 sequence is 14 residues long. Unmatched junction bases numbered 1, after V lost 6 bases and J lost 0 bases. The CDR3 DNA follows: TGTGCCAGCAGGGGGACAGGGGTGAACACTGAAGCTTTCTTT. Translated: CASRGTGVNTEAFF.

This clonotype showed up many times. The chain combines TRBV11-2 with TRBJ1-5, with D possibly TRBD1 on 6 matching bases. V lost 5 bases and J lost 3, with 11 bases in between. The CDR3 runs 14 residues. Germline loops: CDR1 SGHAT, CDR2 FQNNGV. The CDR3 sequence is CASSEQGTNQPQHF. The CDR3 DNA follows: TGTGCCAGCAGCGAACAGGGTACCAATCAGCCCCAGCATTTT.

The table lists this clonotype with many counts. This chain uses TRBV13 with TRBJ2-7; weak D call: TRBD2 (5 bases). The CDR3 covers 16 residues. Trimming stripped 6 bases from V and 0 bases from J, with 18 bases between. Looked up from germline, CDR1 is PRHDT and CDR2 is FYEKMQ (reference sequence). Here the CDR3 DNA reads TGTGCCAGCAGTTCTCCTGGCACCGAGGGCTCCTACGAGCAGTACTTC. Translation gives CASSSPGTEGSYEQYF.

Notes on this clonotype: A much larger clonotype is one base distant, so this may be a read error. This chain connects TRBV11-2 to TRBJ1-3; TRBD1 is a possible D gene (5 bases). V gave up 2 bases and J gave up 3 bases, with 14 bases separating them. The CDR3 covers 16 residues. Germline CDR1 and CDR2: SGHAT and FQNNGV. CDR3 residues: CASSLIGSQGGNTIYF. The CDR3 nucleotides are TGTGCCAGCAGCTTAATCGGCAGTCAGGGTGGAAACACCATATATTTT.

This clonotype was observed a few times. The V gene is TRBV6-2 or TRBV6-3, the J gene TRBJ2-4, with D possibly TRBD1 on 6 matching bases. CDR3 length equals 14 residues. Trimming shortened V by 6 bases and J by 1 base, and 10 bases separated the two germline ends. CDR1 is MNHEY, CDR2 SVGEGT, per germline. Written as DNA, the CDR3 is TGTGCCAGCAGGCAAACAGGGGCCAAAAACATTCAGTACTTC. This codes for CASRQTGAKNIQYF.

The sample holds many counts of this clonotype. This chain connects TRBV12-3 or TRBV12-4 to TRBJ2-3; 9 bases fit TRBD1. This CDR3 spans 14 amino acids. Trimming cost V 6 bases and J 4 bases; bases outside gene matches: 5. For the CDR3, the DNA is TGTGCCAGCAGGGGGACAGGGCCCCCAGATACGCAGTATTTT. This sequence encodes CASRGTGPPDTQYF.

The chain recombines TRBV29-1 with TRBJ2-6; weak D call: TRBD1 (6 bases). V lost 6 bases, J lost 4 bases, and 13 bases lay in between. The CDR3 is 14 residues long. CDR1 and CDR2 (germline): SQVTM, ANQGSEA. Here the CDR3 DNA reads TGCAGCGTGTCAACAGGGTCCGGGGCCAACGTCCTGACTTTC. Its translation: CSVSTGSGANVLTF.

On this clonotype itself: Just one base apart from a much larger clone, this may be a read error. The CDR3 DNA reads TGTGCCATCAGTGAGTCAACGCGGGGGTACAATGAGCAGTACTTC. This sequence encodes CAISESTRGYNEQYF. The chain has TRBV10-3 and TRBJ2-1, with 7 bases matching TRBD2. The J call is uncertain, as TRBJ2-7 better fits the DNA end. The CDR3 has 15 amino acids. Germline CDR1 reads ENHRY; CDR2 reads SYGVKD.

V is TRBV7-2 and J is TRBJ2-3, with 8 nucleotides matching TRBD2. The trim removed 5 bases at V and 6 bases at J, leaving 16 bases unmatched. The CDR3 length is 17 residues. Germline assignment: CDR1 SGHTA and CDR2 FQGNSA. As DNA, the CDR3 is TGTGCCAGCAGCCAGTCCTCCGGGGGGGCCACACTCGATACGCAGTATTTT. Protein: CASSQSSGGATLDTQYF. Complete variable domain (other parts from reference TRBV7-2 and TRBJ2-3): GAGVSQSPSNKVTEKGKDVELRCDPISGHTALYWYRQSLGQGLEFLIYFQGNSAPDKSGLPSDRFSAERTGGSVSTLTIQRTQQEDSAVYLCASSQSSGGATLDTQYFGPGTRLTVL.

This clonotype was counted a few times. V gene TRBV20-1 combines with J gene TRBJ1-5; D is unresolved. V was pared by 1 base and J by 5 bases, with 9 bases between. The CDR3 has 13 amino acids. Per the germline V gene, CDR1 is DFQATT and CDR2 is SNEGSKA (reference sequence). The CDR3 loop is CSARGNADQPQHF. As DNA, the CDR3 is TGCAGTGCTAGAGGAAACGCAGATCAGCCCCAGCATTTT.

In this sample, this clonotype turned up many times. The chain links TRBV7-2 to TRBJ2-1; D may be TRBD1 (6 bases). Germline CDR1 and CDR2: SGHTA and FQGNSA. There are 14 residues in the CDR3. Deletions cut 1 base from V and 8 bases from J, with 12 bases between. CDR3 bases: TGTGCCAGCAGCTTAGGCACAGGGTACTATGAGCAGTTCTTC. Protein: CASSLGTGYYEQFF.

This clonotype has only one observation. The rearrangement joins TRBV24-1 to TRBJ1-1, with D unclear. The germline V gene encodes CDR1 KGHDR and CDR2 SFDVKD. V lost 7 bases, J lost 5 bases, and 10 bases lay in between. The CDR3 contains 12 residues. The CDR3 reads CATSVGGTEAFF. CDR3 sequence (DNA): TGTGCCACCAGCGTCGGAGGGACTGAAGCTTTCTTT.

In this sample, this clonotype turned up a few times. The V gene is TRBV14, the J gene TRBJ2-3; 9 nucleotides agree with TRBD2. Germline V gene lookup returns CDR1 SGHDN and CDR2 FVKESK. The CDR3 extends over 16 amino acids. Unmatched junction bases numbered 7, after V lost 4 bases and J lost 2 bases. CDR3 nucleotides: TGTGCCAGCAGCCCATCAGCGGGGGGAATCACAGATACGCAGTATTTT. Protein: CASSPSAGGITDTQYF.

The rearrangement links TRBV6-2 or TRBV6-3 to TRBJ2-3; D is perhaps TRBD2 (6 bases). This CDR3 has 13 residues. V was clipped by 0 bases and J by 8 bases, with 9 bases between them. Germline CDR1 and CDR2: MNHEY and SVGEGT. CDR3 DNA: TGTGCCAGCAGTTACTCGTGGGGAGGTACGCAGTATTTT. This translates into CASSYSWGGTQYF.

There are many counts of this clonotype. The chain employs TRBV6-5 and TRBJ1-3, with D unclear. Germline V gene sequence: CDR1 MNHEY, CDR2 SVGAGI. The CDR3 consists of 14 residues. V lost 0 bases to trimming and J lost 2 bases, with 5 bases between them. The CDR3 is CASSYSGPGNTIYF. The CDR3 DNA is TGTGCCAGCAGTTACTCTGGCCCTGGAAACACCATATATTTT.

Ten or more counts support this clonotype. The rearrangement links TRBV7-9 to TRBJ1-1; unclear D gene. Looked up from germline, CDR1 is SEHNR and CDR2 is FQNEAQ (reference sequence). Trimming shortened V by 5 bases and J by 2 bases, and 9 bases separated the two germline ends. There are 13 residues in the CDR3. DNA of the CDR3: TGTGCCAGCAGCGGGTCAGCTAACACTGAAGCTTTCTTT. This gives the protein CASSGSANTEAFF.

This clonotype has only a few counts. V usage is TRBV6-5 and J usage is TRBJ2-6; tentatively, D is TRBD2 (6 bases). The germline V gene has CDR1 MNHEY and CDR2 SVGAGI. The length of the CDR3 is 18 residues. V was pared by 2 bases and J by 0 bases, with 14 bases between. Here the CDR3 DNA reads TGTGCCAGCAGTTACCACGGAGGGGCCGTCTCTGGGGCCAACGTCCTGACTTTC. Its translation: CASSYHGGAVSGANVLTF.

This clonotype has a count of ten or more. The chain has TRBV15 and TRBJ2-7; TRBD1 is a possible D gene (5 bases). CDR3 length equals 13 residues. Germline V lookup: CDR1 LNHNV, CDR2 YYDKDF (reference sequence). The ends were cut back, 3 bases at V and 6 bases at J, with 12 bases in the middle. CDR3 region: CATSRDKGAEQYF. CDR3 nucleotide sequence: TGTGCCACCAGCAGGGACAAAGGGGCCGAGCAGTACTTC.

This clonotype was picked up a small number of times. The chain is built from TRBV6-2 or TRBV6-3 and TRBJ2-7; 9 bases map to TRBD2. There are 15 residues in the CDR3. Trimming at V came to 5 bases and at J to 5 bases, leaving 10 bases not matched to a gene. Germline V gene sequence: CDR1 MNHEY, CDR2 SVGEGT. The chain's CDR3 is CASSDQGTSLDEQYF. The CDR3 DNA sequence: TGTGCCAGCAGTGACCAAGGGACTAGCCTCGACGAGCAGTACTTC.

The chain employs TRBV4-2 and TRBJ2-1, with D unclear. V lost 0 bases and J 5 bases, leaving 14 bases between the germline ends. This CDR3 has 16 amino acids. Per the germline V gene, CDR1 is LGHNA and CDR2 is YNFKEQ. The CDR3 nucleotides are TGTGCCAGCAGCCAAGAGGCCTACCTGGTGAACAATGAGCAGTTCTTC. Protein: CASSQEAYLVNNEQFF.

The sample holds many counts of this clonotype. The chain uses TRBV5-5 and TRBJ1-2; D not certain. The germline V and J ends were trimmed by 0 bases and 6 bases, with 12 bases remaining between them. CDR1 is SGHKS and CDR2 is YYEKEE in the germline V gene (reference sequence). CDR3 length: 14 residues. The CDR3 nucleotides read TGTGCCAGCAGCTTGGAAACGGGCCGGGATGGCTACACCTTC. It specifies CASSLETGRDGYTF.

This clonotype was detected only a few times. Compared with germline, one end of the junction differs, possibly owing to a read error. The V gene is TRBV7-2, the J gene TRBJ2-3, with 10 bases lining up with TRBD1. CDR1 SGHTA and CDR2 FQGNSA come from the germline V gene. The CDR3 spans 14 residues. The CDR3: CASSLETRGQGLTF. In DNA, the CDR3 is TGTGCCAGCAGCTTAGAGACTCGGGGACAGGGGCTTACCTTT.

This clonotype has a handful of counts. CDR3 residues: CASSFTTGSYEQYF. DNA of the CDR3: TGCGCCAGCAGCTTCACGACAGGCTCCTACGAGCAGTACTTC. The chain carries TRBV5-1 and TRBJ2-7, with a tentative D call TRBD1 (6 bases). The germline CDR1 and CDR2 sequences are SGHRS and YFSETQ. Deletions cut 2 bases from V and 0 bases from J, with 9 bases between. The CDR3 covers 14 residues.